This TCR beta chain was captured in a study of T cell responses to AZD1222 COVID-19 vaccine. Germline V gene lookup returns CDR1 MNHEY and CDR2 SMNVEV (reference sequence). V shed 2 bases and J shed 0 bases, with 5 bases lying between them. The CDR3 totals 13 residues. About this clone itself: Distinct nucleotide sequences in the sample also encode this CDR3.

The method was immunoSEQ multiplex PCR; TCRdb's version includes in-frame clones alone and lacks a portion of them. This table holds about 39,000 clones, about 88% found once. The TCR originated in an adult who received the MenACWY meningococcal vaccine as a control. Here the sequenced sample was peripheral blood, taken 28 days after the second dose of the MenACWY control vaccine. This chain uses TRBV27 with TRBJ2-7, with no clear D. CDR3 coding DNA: TGTGCCAGCAGTTTAACAAGCTCCTACGAGCAGTACTTC. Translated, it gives CASSLTSSYEQYF.